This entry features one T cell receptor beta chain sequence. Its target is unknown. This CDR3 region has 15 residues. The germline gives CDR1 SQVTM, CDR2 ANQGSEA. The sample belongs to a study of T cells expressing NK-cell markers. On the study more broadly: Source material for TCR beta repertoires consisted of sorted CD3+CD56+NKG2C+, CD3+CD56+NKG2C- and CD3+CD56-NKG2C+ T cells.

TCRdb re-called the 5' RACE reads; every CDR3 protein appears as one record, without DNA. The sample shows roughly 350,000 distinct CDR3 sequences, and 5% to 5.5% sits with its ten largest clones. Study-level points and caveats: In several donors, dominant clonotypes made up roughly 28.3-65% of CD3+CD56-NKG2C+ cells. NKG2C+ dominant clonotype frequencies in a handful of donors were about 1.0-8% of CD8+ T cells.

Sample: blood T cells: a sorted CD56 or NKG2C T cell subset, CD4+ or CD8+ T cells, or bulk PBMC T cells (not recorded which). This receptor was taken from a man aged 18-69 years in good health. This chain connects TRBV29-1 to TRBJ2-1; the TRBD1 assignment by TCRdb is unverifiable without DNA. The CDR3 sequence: CSVDSQGGSYNEQFF.